Following are 16 T cell receptor beta chains from one sample sequenced in a study of blood T cell repertoires in COVID-19. Libraries were prepared by immunoSEQ multiplex PCR; TCRdb keeps only in-frame clonotypes and omits some of them. The profile shows roughly 170,000 clones, about 87% of them singletons. The sample was peripheral blood. All receptors derive from a woman aged 18-29 years who had recovered from COVID-19.

The gene calls are TRBV7-6 and TRBJ2-3; 10 bases agree with TRBD2. The V gene end was trimmed by 1 base and the J gene end by 1 base; junction bases not matched to a gene: 2. CDR3 size: 16 residues. Germline CDR1 reads SGHVS; CDR2 reads FNYEAQ. CDR3 in amino acids: CASSLGLAGGTDTQYF. The CDR3 nucleotides read TGTGCCAGCAGCTTAGGCCTAGCGGGGGGCACAGATACGCAGTATTTT.

The rearrangement links TRBV11-3 to TRBJ2-1; TRBD2 matches 9 bases. Germline V gene sequence: CDR1 SGHNT, CDR2 YENEEA. After removal of 4 bases from V and 7 bases from J, the junction contained 2 bases not matched to a gene. The CDR3 has 13 amino acids. CDR3 sequence (DNA): TGTGCCAGCAGCTCGGGACTAGCAAATGAGCAGTTCTTC. This codes for CASSSGLANEQFF.

The chain carries TRBV5-4 and TRBJ1-4; TRBD1 matches 10 bases. The CDR3 contains 17 residues. The J segment lost 7 bases and the V segment lost 3 bases, leaving 12 bases of the junction unmatched. Germline V gene data show CDR1 as SGHNT and CDR2 as YYREEE (reference sequence). The CDR3 coding sequence is TGTGCCAGCAGCTCCCCGGGACAGGGGAAAGCGGGTGAAAAACTGTTTTTT. It is translated as CASSSPGQGKAGEKLFF.

This clone was seen repeatedly, ten times or more. CDR3 coding DNA: TGTGCCACCAGCCAAGACCCCGGACAGGGCGGAAAACTGTTTTTT. It codes for CATSQDPGQGGKLFF. V and J are TRBV15 and TRBJ1-4; 8 bases align to TRBD1. J lost 10 bases, V lost 5 bases, and 12 bases had no gene match. Germline V gene data show CDR1 as LNHNV and CDR2 as YYDKDF (reference sequence). CDR3 length: 15 amino acids. Full variable domain (missing parts from reference TRBV15 and TRBJ1-4): DAMVIQNPRYQVTQFGKPVTLSCSQTLNHNVMYWYQQKSSQAPKLLFHYYDKDFNNEADTPDNFQSRRPNTSFCFLDIRSPGLGDTAMYLCATSQDPGQGGKLFFGSGTQLSVL.

The DNA for the CDR3 is TGTGCCAGCAGCCAGGGGGCCAGGGGCCCCTATGGCTACACCTTC. Translated, it gives CASSQGARGPYGYTF. V usage is TRBV3-1 (or the pseudogene TRBV3-2) and J usage is TRBJ1-2; tentatively, D is TRBD1 (6 bases). Trimming stripped 3 bases from V and 4 bases from J, with 15 bases between. The CDR3 has 15 residues. Germline V CDR1 and CDR2: LGHDT, YNNKEL (reference sequence).

This rearrangement joins TRBV7-9 to TRBJ1-2, with a tentative D call TRBD1 (5 bases). V was cut by 1 base and J by 3 bases, with 9 bases left in between. This CDR3 contains 14 residues. The germline V gene has CDR1 SEHNR and CDR2 FQNEAQ (reference sequence). The CDR3 nucleotides are TGTGCCAGCAGCTTAGGCAGGGCCCACTATGGCTACACCTTC. As protein: CASSLGRAHYGYTF.

The J gene is TRBJ2-5, the V gene TRBV6-5, with D possibly matching TRBD2 (6 bases). V lost 2 bases, J lost 4 bases, and 14 bases lay in between. CDR3 length equals 15 residues. Germline assignment: CDR1 MNHEY and CDR2 SVGAGI. The CDR3 DNA reads TGTGCCAGCAGTTACCGGGACTCTAGCAGAGAGACCCAGTACTTC. This translates into CASSYRDSSRETQYF.

The CDR3 spells CASSPRGGSDTGELFF. CDR3 nucleotide sequence: TGTGCCAGCAGCCCCCGAGGAGGGAGTGACACCGGGGAGCTGTTTTTT. The chain couples TRBV7-3 to TRBJ2-2; D is possibly TRBD2 (6 bases). Trimming shortened V by 5 bases and J by 3 bases, and 16 bases separated the two germline ends. Germline V gene sequence: CDR1 SGHTA, CDR2 FQGTGA. The CDR3 loop spans 16 amino acids.

V and J are TRBV11-3 and TRBJ2-2; the D gene is possibly TRBD1 (6 bases). V was cut by 5 bases and J by 9 bases, with 16 bases left in between. CDR1 and CDR2 from the germline V gene are SGHNT and YENEEA. This CDR3 is 14 amino acids long. The CDR3 region is CASSIQQGSRELFF. DNA of the CDR3: TGTGCCAGCAGCATACAACAGGGTAGTCGGGAGCTGTTTTTT.

The rearrangement uses TRBV6-4 and TRBJ2-1; maybe TRBD2 (5 bases). V lost 4 bases and J 9 bases, leaving 16 bases between the germline ends. The CDR3 loop spans 14 amino acids. CDR1 and CDR2 from the germline V gene are MRHNA and SNTAGT. The DNA of the CDR3 is TGTGCCAGCAGTGGCTCTACGGGCGCGGGTGAGCAGTTCTTC. Its protein product is CASSGSTGAGEQFF.

The rearrangement uses TRBV5-6 and TRBJ1-3, with 8 bases that match TRBD1. J was trimmed by 7 bases and V by 4 bases; bases with no gene match: 7. CDR1 and CDR2 from the germline V gene are SGHDT and YYEEEE. The length of the CDR3 is 14 residues. DNA of the CDR3: TGTGCCAGCAGCCGAGGGACAGGTCCTAACACCATATATTTT. Encoded protein: CASSRGTGPNTIYF.

The chain is built from TRBV6-2 or TRBV6-3 and TRBJ2-3; 11 nucleotides line up with TRBD2. Losses at the gene ends were 0 bases for V and 3 bases for J; bases not matched to a gene: 5. Germline V gene data show CDR1 as MNHEY and CDR2 as SVGEGT. The length of the CDR3 is 17 residues. This CDR3 is CASSYSRLAGRTDTQYF. The CDR3 nucleotides read TGTGCCAGCAGTTACTCGAGACTAGCGGGAAGGACAGATACGCAGTATTTT.

The chain has TRBV6-2 or TRBV6-3 and TRBJ2-7, with D possibly matching TRBD2 (6 bases). Deletions cut 2 bases from V and 0 bases from J, with 8 bases between. There are 14 residues in the CDR3. Germline CDR1 MNHEY, CDR2 SVGEGT. The CDR3 region is CASSYAGSSYEQYF. The CDR3 region has the DNA TGTGCCAGCAGTTACGCGGGGAGCTCCTACGAGCAGTACTTC.

The chain's CDR3 is CASTNQGKETQYF. In DNA, the CDR3 is TGTGCCAGCACCAATCAGGGGAAAGAGACCCAGTACTTC. The rearrangement uses TRBV12-3 or TRBV12-4 and TRBJ2-5, with TRBD1 as a possible D gene (6 bases). V gave up 7 bases and J gave up 3 bases, with 12 bases separating them. This CDR3 has 13 residues.

The rearrangement uses TRBV24-1 and TRBJ1-2; D unresolved. CDR1 and CDR2 from the germline V gene are KGHDR and SFDVKD. CDR3 length equals 11 residues. Trimming took off 6 bases at V and 6 bases at J, with 7 bases between the two ends. The CDR3 DNA follows: TGTGCCACCAGTTACGAGAATGGCTACACCTTC. Translation gives CATSYENGYTF.

The CDR3 sequence: CASSLKTGGGQPQHF. In DNA form, the CDR3 reads TGCGCCAGCAGCCTTAAGACAGGGGGCGGGCAGCCCCAGCATTTT. This chain links TRBV4-3 with TRBJ1-5; 10 nucleotides align to TRBD1. Germline CDR1 and CDR2: LGHNA and YSLEER. Trimming cost V 4 bases and J 7 bases; bases outside gene matches: 7. The CDR3 loop spans 15 amino acids.